One sample yielded the 23 T cell receptor beta chains listed below, sequenced in a study of breast tumors, draining lymph nodes, adjacent tissues. Axillary draining lymph nodes of breast cancer patients supplied the node samples. Via MiXCR, TCRdb re-called the multiplex PCR reads, giving one row per CDR3 protein. The sample holds about 140,000 distinct CDR3 sequences, 30% to 35% seen once. The sequenced material came from axillary lymph node tissue. These receptors were obtained from a female donor with breast cancer. Some clones in this sample may be carry-over from other donors' samples.

This clonotype was detected ten times or more. The rearrangement links TRBV20-1 to TRBJ1-5, with 7 bases that match TRBD1. The CDR3 runs 16 residues. After removal of 0 bases from V and 3 bases from J, the junction contained 8 bases not matched to a gene. The V gene's germline CDR1 is DFQATT and CDR2 SNEGSKA (reference sequence). CDR3 protein: CSARDLFGTDNQPQHF. CDR3 DNA sequence: TGCAGTGCTAGAGATTTATTCGGGACAGACAATCAGCCCCAGCATTTT.

As for this clonotype: In this CDR3 the conserved last residue, phenylalanine or tryptophan, is missing, so a read error is likely. It is unclear where the CDR3 begins or ends on the DNA, so no DNA is shown, and the CDR3 is as TCRdb lists it. The J gene is TRBJ2-7, the V gene TRBV7-9; whether TRBD1, the table's D call, matches the DNA was not checked. Germline loops: CDR1 SEHNR, CDR2 FQNEAQ (reference sequence). The CDR3 spans 15 amino acids, including both terminal residues. The CDR3 is CASSPGGYWGSEQHL.

This clonotype was detected ten times or more. The rearrangement uses TRBV5-6 and TRBJ2-3, with D maybe TRBD1 (5 bases). The CDR3 length is 14 residues. V was pared by 4 bases and J by 4 bases, with 13 bases between. The germline V gene has CDR1 SGHDT and CDR2 YYEEEE. CDR3 nucleotides: TGTGCCAGCAGCGTATATGGGGCCCCAGATACGCAGTATTTT. The encoded protein is CASSVYGAPDTQYF.

This clonotype was counted at least ten times. The chain carries TRBV29-1 and TRBJ2-3; no reliable D call. CDR3 length: 15 amino acids. Germline V gives CDR1 SQVTM, CDR2 ANQGSEA. Trimming stripped 7 bases from V and 2 bases from J, with 19 bases between. The CDR3 region has the DNA TGCAGCGCCCTAGGCGGCAGAGAGAACACAGATACGCAGTATTTT. Protein: CSALGGRENTDTQYF.

This clonotype showed up many times. The rearrangement links TRBV30 to TRBJ1-6; TRBD1 might be the D (5 bases). V was shortened by 6 bases and J by 5 bases, with 11 bases between the two germline ends. Germline assignment: CDR1 GTSNPN and CDR2 SVGIG (reference sequence). This CDR3 has 13 residues. The CDR3 DNA reads as TGTGCCTGTTCCGGGACCAATAATTCACCCCTCCACTTT. This codes for CACSGTNNSPLHF.

This clonotype appeared many times. The chain joins TRBV5-1 to TRBJ1-2; 7 bases are shared with TRBD1. V was pared by 0 bases and J by 8 bases, with 7 bases of the junction left unmatched. Germline CDR1 and CDR2: SGHRS and YFSETQ. The CDR3 is 14 amino acids. CDR3 DNA: TGCGCCAGCAGCTTGGGGACAGGACGACGAGGCTACACCTTC. It codes for CASSLGTGRRGYTF. The full variable domain, rest sourced from reference TRBV5-1 and TRBJ1-2, is KAGVTQTPRYLIKTRGQQVTLSCSPISGHRSVSWYQQTPGQGLQFLFEYFSETQRNKGNFPGRFSGRQFSNSRSEMNVSTLELGDSALYLCASSLGTGRRGYTFGSGTRLTVV.

With regard to this clonotype: Sequence at one end of the junction differs from germline and may be a read error. DNA of the CDR3: TGTGCCGGCAGTCTGACAGGGGCGGAGACCGGGGAGCTGTTTTTT. It translates to CAGSLTGAETGELFF. J is TRBJ2-2 and V is TRBV7-2; 8 nucleotides align to TRBD1. The CDR3 totals 15 residues. Germline CDR1 and CDR2: SGHTA and FQGNSA.

There are many counts of this clonotype. The chain has TRBV20-1 and TRBJ2-3, with D unclear. The germline V and J ends were trimmed by 5 bases and 0 bases, with 12 bases remaining between them. Germline lookup yields CDR1 DFQATT and CDR2 SNEGSKA (reference sequence). The CDR3 contains 14 residues. This CDR3 is CSAADGTSTDTQYF. Written as DNA, the CDR3 is TGCAGTGCTGCTGACGGAACTAGCACAGATACGCAGTATTTT.

This clonotype has at least ten counts. V usage is TRBV4-2 and J usage is TRBJ2-7, with 7 bases aligning to TRBD1. Germline loops: CDR1 LGHNA, CDR2 YNFKEQ. V dropped 3 bases and J dropped 4; count of bases not matched to a gene: 9. CDR3 length: 15 residues. In nucleotides, the CDR3 is TGTGCCAGCAGCCAGGGAGACAGGGTTGGGTACGAGCAGTACTTC. As protein: CASSQGDRVGYEQYF.

This clonotype has ten or more counts. The chain joins TRBV6-5 to TRBJ2-2, with D uncertain. Per the germline V gene, CDR1 is MNHEY and CDR2 is SVGAGI. CDR3 length equals 12 residues. Between the trimmed V and J ends, which lost 6 bases and 5 bases, there was a span of 7 bases. Here the CDR3 reads CASRAWTGELFF. The CDR3 DNA is TGTGCCAGCAGGGCCTGGACCGGGGAGCTGTTTTTT.

Notes on this clonotype: A much larger clone differs by one base, so this may be a read error. This chain joins TRBV7-6 and TRBJ2-5; TRBD1 is a possible D gene (7 bases). Germline lookup yields CDR1 SGHVS and CDR2 FNYEAQ. The CDR3 length is 17 residues. The V end lost 1 base, the J end lost 9 bases, and 24 bases lay between the germline ends. The CDR3 loop is CASSLGFGRGASEPQYF. The CDR3 DNA follows: TGTGCCAGCAGCTTAGGTTTTGGCAGGGGGGCCTCGGAGCCCCAGTACTTC.

In the case of this clonotype: A much larger clone lies one base from this, so it may be a read error. The chain carries TRBV13 and TRBJ1-2, with TRBD1 as a possible D gene (6 bases). The CDR3 is 15 residues long. V was pared by 4 bases and J by 7 bases, with 19 bases between. Germline values: CDR1 PRHDT, CDR2 FYEKMQ (reference sequence). The CDR3 loop is CASSYSRGRGVGYTF. The CDR3 DNA is TGTGCCAGCAGCTACAGCAGGGGCCGGGGGGTTGGCTACACCTTC.

This clonotype was detected a few times. A much larger clone differs from this one at a single base, so this may be a read error. The CDR3 DNA follows: TGTGCCAGCAGTTTCAGGCTTAGCTATGGCTACACCTTC. The encoded protein is CASSFRLSYGYTF. The V gene is TRBV12-3 or TRBV12-4, the J gene TRBJ1-2; D not certain. The CDR3 length is 13 residues. V shed 3 bases and J shed 4 bases, with 9 bases lying between them.

This clonotype was seen repeatedly, ten times or more. The chain carries TRBV2 and TRBJ2-5; D tentatively fits TRBD1 or TRBD2 (6 bases each). Looked up from germline, CDR1 is SNHLY and CDR2 is FYNNEI. The CDR3 totals 15 residues. Trimming took 8 bases from V and 2 from J, leaving 18 bases between them. The CDR3 sequence is CASVLSGGGQETQYF. Written as DNA, the CDR3 is TGTGCCAGCGTATTGTCCGGGGGCGGTCAAGAGACCCAGTACTTC.

Comment on this clonotype: Given a much more abundant clone one base away, this may be a read error. The rearrangement uses TRBV28 and TRBJ1-4; D call uncertain. Trimming cost V 2 bases and J 8 bases, with 15 bases left between them. The germline V gene encodes CDR1 MDHEN and CDR2 SYDVKM. CDR3 size: 15 residues. Written as DNA, the CDR3 is TGTGCCAGCAGTTTAAGTTCGACGGGGTGGGAAAAACTGTTTTTT. Translation: CASSLSSTGWEKLFF.

This clonotype was picked up many times. This rearrangement joins TRBV20-1 to TRBJ2-1, with 14 bases lining up with TRBD2. The ends lost 3 bases at V and 0 bases at J; junction bases unmatched: 10. CDR1 is DFQATT, CDR2 SNEGSKA, per germline (reference sequence). The CDR3 is 19 amino acids. As DNA, the CDR3 is TGCAGTGCTAGTGCCCGGACTAGCGGGGGGCAAAGCTCCTACAATGAGCAGTTCTTC. Amino acid sequence: CSASARTSGGQSSYNEQFF.

A remark on this clonotype: Possible read error: a much larger clone is one base away. The chain's CDR3 is CANSEDRGNYGYTF. In DNA, the CDR3 is TGTGCCAACAGTGAAGACAGGGGAAACTATGGCTACACCTTC. The chain links TRBV2 to TRBJ1-2, with 8 bases lining up with TRBD1. Per the germline V gene, CDR1 is SNHLY and CDR2 is FYNNEI. This CDR3 region has 14 residues.

This clonotype was recorded a few times. A read error is possible here, since a much larger clone lies one base away. The chain couples TRBV12-3 or TRBV12-4 to TRBJ1-2, with D perhaps TRBD1 (6 bases). The CDR3 is 13 residues long. The V gene lost 6 bases and the J gene lost 2 bases, with 10 bases spanning the gap. The CDR3 protein is CASRHGQNYGYTF. The CDR3 DNA sequence: TGTGCCAGCAGACACGGACAGAACTATGGCTACACCTTC.

The chain is built from TRBV5-1 and TRBJ1-4, with 7 nucleotides matching TRBD1. J was trimmed by 6 bases and V by 5 bases; bases with no gene match: 16. Germline V gives CDR1 SGHRS, CDR2 YFSETQ. The CDR3 consists of 17 residues. CDR3 protein: CASSSQPGTDTDEKLFF. DNA of the CDR3: TGCGCCAGCAGTTCGCAACCCGGGACAGACACAGATGAAAAACTGTTTTTT.

The J gene is TRBJ2-7, the V gene TRBV7-9, with TRBD1 matching 10 bases. The junction had 10 bases not matched to a gene; V was cut back by 5 bases and J by 0 bases. This CDR3 is 17 amino acids long. The germline V gene encodes CDR1 SEHNR and CDR2 FQNEAQ (reference sequence). The CDR3 is CASSPTGGSAASYEQYV. In DNA, the CDR3 is TGTGCCAGCAGCCCGACAGGGGGCAGCGCAGCCTCCTACGAGCAGTACGTC.

This sequence joins TRBV6-1 and TRBJ2-7; D is unresolved. The CDR3 consists of 14 residues. The germline V gene encodes CDR1 MNHNS and CDR2 SASEGT. The V gene lost 8 bases and the J gene lost 0 bases, with 14 bases spanning the gap. CDR3 DNA sequence: TGTGCCAGCGGGCTGCGCCCCGACTCCTACGAGCAGTACTTC. This translates into CASGLRPDSYEQYF.

The CDR3 region has the DNA TGCAGCGTTGATGCCGGGAGCCAAGAGACCCAGTACTTC. It specifies CSVDAGSQETQYF. The chain is built from TRBV29-1 and TRBJ2-5; the D gene is possibly TRBD2 (6 bases). Trimming shortened V by 3 bases and J by 1 base, and 9 bases separated the two germline ends. CDR1 is SQVTM, CDR2 ANQGSEA, per germline. CDR3 size: 13 residues.

This clonotype was observed many times. V is TRBV6-1 and J is TRBJ2-1; TRBD1 or TRBD2 may be the D gene (6 bases each). The CDR3 has 13 residues. Looked up from germline, CDR1 is MNHNS and CDR2 is SASEGT. Between the trimmed V and J ends, which lost 3 bases and 7 bases, there was a span of 10 bases. The CDR3 DNA reads TGTGCCAGCAGTGAGACGGGGGCGAATGAGCAGTTCTTC. Translation: CASSETGANEQFF.